Below, 12 T cell receptor beta chains from the same sample are listed, as sequenced in a study of CD8 T cells in Susac syndrome. Random-hexamer reverse transcription was applied to about 0.45 to 1 ug RNA. TCRdb reprocessed the immunoSEQ multiplex PCR reads with MiXCR, giving one entry per CDR3 protein. The sample yields approximately 200,000 distinct CDR3 sequences, about 96% seen once. Source material: CD4+ T cells from PBMCs. All receptors derive from a human donor with multiple sclerosis.

The chain couples TRBV24-1 to TRBJ2-7; D is unresolved. V dropped 3 bases and J dropped 3 bases, with 11 bases sitting between them. CDR3 size: 14 residues. The germline V gene has CDR1 KGHDR and CDR2 SFDVKD. This CDR3 is CATSDPRVSYEQYF. The CDR3 nucleotides are TGTGCCACCAGTGATCCAAGAGTCAGCTACGAGCAGTACTTC.

This chain joins TRBV2 and TRBJ2-7, with 9 bases identical to TRBD1. Trimming at V came to 6 bases and at J to 3 bases, leaving 3 bases not matched to a gene. Looked up from germline, CDR1 is SNHLY and CDR2 is FYNNEI. The CDR3 is made up of 13 amino acids. The CDR3 DNA follows: TGTGCCAGCAGGGACAGGGGAGACTACGAGCAGTACTTC. The encoded protein is CASRDRGDYEQYF.

The chain carries TRBV7-9 and TRBJ2-7; TRBD1 matches 7 bases. V gave up 5 bases and J gave up 6 bases; unmatched junction bases: 10. The CDR3 consists of 14 residues. Germline V lookup: CDR1 SEHNR, CDR2 FQNEAQ (reference sequence). CDR3 region: CASSRLGQNGEQYF. In DNA form, the CDR3 reads TGTGCCAGCAGCCGTCTGGGACAGAATGGCGAGCAGTACTTC.

The J gene is TRBJ2-1, the V gene TRBV24-1; TRBD1 might be the D (5 bases). The CDR3 is made up of 17 amino acids. The V end was cut by 2 bases, the J end by 5 bases, with 18 bases between. CDR1 and CDR2 (germline): KGHDR, SFDVKD. The CDR3 here is CATSDSGHRDPNNEQFF. The CDR3 nucleotides read TGTGCCACCAGTGATTCCGGACACCGTGACCCAAACAATGAGCAGTTCTTC.

The chain is built from TRBV7-2 and TRBJ2-1; 12 bases align to TRBD2. J gave up 3 bases and V 5 bases, and 8 bases lay outside the gene matches. Germline lookup yields CDR1 SGHTA and CDR2 FQGNSA. The CDR3 covers 17 residues. The chain's CDR3 is CASSPQGLAGNYNEQFF. DNA of the CDR3: TGTGCCAGCAGCCCCCAAGGACTAGCGGGGAACTACAATGAGCAGTTCTTC.

The chain combines TRBV9 with TRBJ2-5; possibly TRBD1 for D (5 bases). Germline CDR1 and CDR2: SGDLS and YYNGEE. There are 13 residues in the CDR3. Trimming stripped 0 bases from V and 5 bases from J, with 8 bases between. In DNA, the CDR3 is TGTGCCAGCAGCGTAGGCGCAGGGGAGACCCAGTACTTC. Its translation: CASSVGAGETQYF.

The chain combines TRBV7-9 with TRBJ2-3; the match to TRBD2 covers 8 bases. The CDR3 has 16 amino acids. Per the germline V gene, CDR1 is SEHNR and CDR2 is FQNEAQ (reference sequence). The V segment lost 3 bases and the J segment 4 bases; nucleotides outside the gene matches: 9. CDR3 nucleotide sequence: TGTGCCAGCAGCTTTGCAATCCGGGGGGGCCCAGATACGCAGTATTTT. Translated, it gives CASSFAIRGGPDTQYF.

J is TRBJ1-2 and V is TRBV30, with D uncertain. V was trimmed by 6 bases and J by 8 bases, leaving 10 bases between them. Looked up from germline, CDR1 is GTSNPN and CDR2 is SVGIG (reference sequence). The CDR3 consists of 10 residues. The chain's CDR3 is CACSGSGYTF. The CDR3 DNA reads TGTGCCTGTTCGGGTTCGGGCTACACCTTC.

The V call is TRBV3-1, the J call TRBJ2-5; the match to TRBD2 covers 11 bases. The CDR3 sequence is 15 residues long. Germline CDR1 LGHDT, CDR2 YNNKEL (reference sequence). V lost 2 bases to trimming and J lost 5 bases; unmatched junction nucleotides: 4. CDR3 region: CASSQIAGGPETQYF. Here the CDR3 DNA reads TGTGCCAGCAGCCAAATAGCGGGGGGGCCCGAGACCCAGTACTTC.

V usage is TRBV29-1 and J usage is TRBJ2-7; D not resolved. CDR1 is SQVTM and CDR2 is ANQGSEA in the germline V gene. This CDR3 is 13 amino acids long. Between the trimmed V and J ends, which lost 5 bases and 0 bases, there was a span of 11 bases. The CDR3 region is CSVKGGPSYEQYF. CDR3 DNA: TGCAGCGTTAAGGGTGGTCCCTCCTACGAGCAGTACTTC.

This rearrangement joins TRBV24-1 to TRBJ2-2; D is uncertain. CDR1 KGHDR and CDR2 SFDVKD come from the germline V gene. This CDR3 is 16 amino acids long. The V end lost 5 bases, the J end lost 0 bases, and 12 bases lay between the germline ends. CDR3 in amino acids: CATSGSGTTNTGELFF. The CDR3, as DNA: TGTGCCACCAGTGGATCCGGTACAACGAACACCGGGGAGCTGTTTTTT.

CDR3 bases: TGCAGCGTCTCTGGCCGACAGGAGACCCAGTACTTC. This sequence encodes CSVSGRQETQYF. This chain uses TRBV29-1 with TRBJ2-5, with TRBD1 as a possible D gene (5 bases). V lost 6 bases and J 5 bases, leaving 13 bases between the germline ends. The length of the CDR3 is 12 residues. Germline CDR1 and CDR2: SQVTM and ANQGSEA.